A single sample gave rise to the 7 T cell receptor beta chains below, sequenced in a study of blood T cells in healthy people across ages. Using a J-beta primer mix together with a sample-barcoded 5' primer, a second PCR was run for roughly 6 to 12 cycles. TCRdb independently ran MiXCR on the 5' RACE reads; one entry per CDR3 protein. The table lists about 1.8 million distinct CDR3 sequences, approximately 50% of them singletons. Source material: blood. The source of these receptors is a woman aged 40 to 50 in good health.

This clonotype has just a few counts. This sequence joins TRBV6-6 and TRBJ2-7; no clear D. Germline V gene sequence: CDR1 MNHNY, CDR2 SVGAGI (reference sequence). The CDR3 consists of 13 residues. The germline V and J ends were trimmed by 2 bases and 1 base, with 6 bases remaining between them. CDR3 loop: CASSYLLSYEQYF. In DNA, the CDR3 is TGTGCCAGCAGTTACCTGCTGTCCTACGAGCAGTACTTC.

The gene calls are TRBV20-1 and TRBJ2-5, with TRBD1 as a possible D gene (5 bases). The CDR3 has 13 residues. CDR1 and CDR2 from the germline V gene are DFQATT and SNEGSKA (reference sequence). V lost 3 bases and J 2 bases, leaving 10 bases between the germline ends. CDR3 sequence: CSASTQGQETQYF. CDR3 DNA: TGCAGTGCTAGTACCCAGGGACAAGAGACCCAGTACTTC.

This chain links TRBV29-1 with TRBJ2-7; 7 positions match TRBD2. This CDR3 is 12 amino acids long. Trimming cost V 4 bases and J 0 bases; bases outside gene matches: 0. CDR1 and CDR2 from the germline V gene are SQVTM and ANQGSEA. CDR3: CSVASGSYEQYF. CDR3 DNA sequence: TGCAGCGTTGCTAGCGGCTCCTACGAGCAGTACTTC.

This clonotype was counted between two and nine times. The chain employs TRBV5-1 and TRBJ2-3, with D perhaps being TRBD1 or TRBD2 (5 bases each). Deletions cut 5 bases from V and 1 base from J, with 11 bases between. Germline CDR1 and CDR2: SGHRS and YFSETQ. This CDR3 contains 14 residues. The CDR3: CASSAGTRTDTQYF. The CDR3 DNA follows: TGCGCCAGCAGTGCCGGGACCCGCACAGATACGCAGTATTTT. The whole variable domain, remainder taken from reference TRBV5-1 and TRBJ2-3, is KAGVTQTPRYLIKTRGQQVTLSCSPISGHRSVSWYQQTPGQGLQFLFEYFSETQRNKGNFPGRFSGRQFSNSRSEMNVSTLELGDSALYLCASSAGTRTDTQYFGPGTRLTVL.

In its sample, this clonotype was seen a few times. The chain uses TRBV29-1 and TRBJ2-1; D is undetermined. CDR3 size: 13 residues. Germline assignment: CDR1 SQVTM and CDR2 ANQGSEA. V was trimmed by 7 bases and J by 7 bases, leaving 17 bases between them. The CDR3 protein is CSAQLQRGNEQFF. The CDR3 nucleotides read TGCAGCGCCCAACTCCAACGCGGTAATGAGCAGTTCTTC.

Concerning this clonotype itself: One end of the junction fails to match germline, which may point to a read error. V is TRBV20-1 and J is TRBJ2-1; a possible D gene is TRBD2 (6 bases). CDR1 and CDR2 from the germline V gene are DFQATT and SNEGSKA (reference sequence). This CDR3 comprises 14 residues. The CDR3 protein is CSAARGSSYSEQFF. In DNA, the CDR3 is TGCAGTGCTGCCCGGGGGAGCTCCTACAGTGAGCAGTTCTTC.

The rearrangement uses TRBV7-2 and TRBJ2-3; no clear D gene. CDR3 size: 16 residues. CDR1 and CDR2 (germline): SGHTA, FQGNSA. V was clipped by 4 bases and J by 4 bases, with 18 bases between them. CDR3 DNA: TGTGCCAGCAGCTCGAAGGGCCAGGTAATCCCAGATACGCAGTATTTT. It is translated as CASSSKGQVIPDTQYF. Using reference TRBV7-2 and TRBJ2-3 for the parts outside the CDR3, the full variable domain is GAGVSQSPSNKVTEKGKDVELRCDPISGHTALYWYRQSLGQGLEFLIYFQGNSAPDKSGLPSDRFSAERTGGSVSTLTIQRTQQEDSAVYLCASSSKGQVIPDTQYFGPGTRLTVL.